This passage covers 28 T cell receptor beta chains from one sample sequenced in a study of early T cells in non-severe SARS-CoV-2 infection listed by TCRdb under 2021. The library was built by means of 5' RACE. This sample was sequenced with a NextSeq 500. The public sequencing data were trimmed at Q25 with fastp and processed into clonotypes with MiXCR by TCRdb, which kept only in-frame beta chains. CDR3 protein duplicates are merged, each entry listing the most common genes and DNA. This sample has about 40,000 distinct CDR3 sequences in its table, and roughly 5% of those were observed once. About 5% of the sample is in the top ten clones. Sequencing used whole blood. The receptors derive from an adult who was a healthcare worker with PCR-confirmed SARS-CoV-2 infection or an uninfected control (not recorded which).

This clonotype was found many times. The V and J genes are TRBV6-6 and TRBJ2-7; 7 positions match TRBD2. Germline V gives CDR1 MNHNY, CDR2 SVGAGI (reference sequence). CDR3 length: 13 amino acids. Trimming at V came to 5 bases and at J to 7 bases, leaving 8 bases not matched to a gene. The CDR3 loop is CASSRDYPGEQYF. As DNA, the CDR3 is TGTGCCAGCAGTCGGGACTACCCCGGGGAGCAGTACTTC.

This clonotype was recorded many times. The DNA for the CDR3 is TGTGCCAGCAGCCCTTGGTTAGCGCGCACAGATACGCAGTATTTT. Translating gives CASSPWLARTDTQYF. The gene calls are TRBV11-2 and TRBJ2-3; possibly TRBD2 for D (5 bases). Germline CDR1 and CDR2: SGHAT and FQNNGV. Trimming stripped 5 bases from V and 1 base from J, with 13 bases between. The length of the CDR3 is 15 residues.

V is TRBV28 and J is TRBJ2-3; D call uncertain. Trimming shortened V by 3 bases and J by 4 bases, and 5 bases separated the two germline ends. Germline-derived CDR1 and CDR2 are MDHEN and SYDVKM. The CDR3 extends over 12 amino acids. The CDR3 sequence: CASSFRPDTQYF. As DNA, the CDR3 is TGTGCCAGCAGTTTCCGGCCAGATACGCAGTATTTT.

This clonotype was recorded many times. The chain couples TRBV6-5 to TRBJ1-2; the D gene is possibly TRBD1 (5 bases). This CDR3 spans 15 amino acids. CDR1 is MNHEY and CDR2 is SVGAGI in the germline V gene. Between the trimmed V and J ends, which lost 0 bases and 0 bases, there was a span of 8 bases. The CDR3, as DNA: TGTGCCAGCAGTTACTCTGGGACGACTAACTATGGCTACACCTTC. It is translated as CASSYSGTTNYGYTF.

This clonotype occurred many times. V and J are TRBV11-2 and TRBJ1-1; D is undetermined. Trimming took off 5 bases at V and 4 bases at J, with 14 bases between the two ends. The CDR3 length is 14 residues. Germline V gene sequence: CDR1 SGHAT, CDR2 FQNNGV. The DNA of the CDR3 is TGTGCCAGCAGCAGACTCCGTAGTTTCACTGAAGCTTTCTTT. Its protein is CASSRLRSFTEAFF.

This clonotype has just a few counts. The CDR3 region has the DNA TGTGCCAGCAGCCTTGGTCAGGGGGCCGATTCACCCCTCCACTTT. Protein product: CASSLGQGADSPLHF. The V gene is TRBV6-6, the J gene TRBJ1-6; TRBD1 agrees at 8 bases. Trimming at V came to 6 bases and at J to 8 bases, leaving 9 bases not matched to a gene. CDR1 and CDR2 from the germline V gene are MNHNY and SVGAGI (reference sequence). This CDR3 has 15 amino acids.

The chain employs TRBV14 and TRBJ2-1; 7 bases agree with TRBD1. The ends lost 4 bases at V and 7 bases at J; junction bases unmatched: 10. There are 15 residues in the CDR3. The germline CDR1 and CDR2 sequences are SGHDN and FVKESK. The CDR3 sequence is CASSLRTGIRNEQFF. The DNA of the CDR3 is TGTGCCAGCAGCCTCAGGACAGGTATACGGAATGAGCAGTTCTTC. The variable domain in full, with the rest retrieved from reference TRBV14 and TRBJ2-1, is EAGVTQFPSHSVIEKGQTVTLRCDPISGHDNLYWYRRVMGKEIKFLLHFVKESKQDESGMPNNRFLAERTGGTYSTLKVQPAELEDSGVYFCASSLRTGIRNEQFFGPGTRLTVL.

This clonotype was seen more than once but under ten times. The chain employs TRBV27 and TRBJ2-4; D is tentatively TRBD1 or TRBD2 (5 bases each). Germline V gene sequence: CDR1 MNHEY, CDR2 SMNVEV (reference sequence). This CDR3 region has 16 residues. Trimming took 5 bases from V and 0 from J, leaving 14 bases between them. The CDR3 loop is CASSRTGTLAKNIQYF. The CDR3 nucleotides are TGTGCCAGCAGTAGGACCGGGACCCTAGCCAAAAACATTCAGTACTTC.

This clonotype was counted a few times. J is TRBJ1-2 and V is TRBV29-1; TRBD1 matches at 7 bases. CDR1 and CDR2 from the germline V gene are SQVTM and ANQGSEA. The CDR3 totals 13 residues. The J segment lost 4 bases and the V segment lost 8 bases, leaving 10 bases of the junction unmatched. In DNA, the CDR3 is TGCAGCTCTGAGGGGGACAGCGTCTATGGCTACACCTTC. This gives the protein CSSEGDSVYGYTF.

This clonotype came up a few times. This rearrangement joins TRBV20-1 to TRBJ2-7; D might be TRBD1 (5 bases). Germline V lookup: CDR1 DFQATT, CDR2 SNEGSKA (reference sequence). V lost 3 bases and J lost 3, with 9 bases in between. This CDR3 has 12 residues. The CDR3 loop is CSASPQGYEQYF. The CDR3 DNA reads TGCAGTGCTAGTCCTCAGGGCTACGAGCAGTACTTC.

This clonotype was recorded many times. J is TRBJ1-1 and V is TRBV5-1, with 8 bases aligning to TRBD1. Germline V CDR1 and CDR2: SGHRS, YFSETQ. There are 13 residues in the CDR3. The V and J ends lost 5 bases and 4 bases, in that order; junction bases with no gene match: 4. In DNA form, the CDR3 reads TGCGCCAGCAGGACAGGGGAGGGCACTGAAGCTTTCTTT. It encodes CASRTGEGTEAFF.

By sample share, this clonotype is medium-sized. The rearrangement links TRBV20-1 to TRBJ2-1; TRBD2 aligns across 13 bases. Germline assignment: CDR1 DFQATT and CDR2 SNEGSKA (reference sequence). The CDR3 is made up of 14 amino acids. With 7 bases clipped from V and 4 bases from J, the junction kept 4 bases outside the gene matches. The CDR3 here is CSVETSGRYNEQFF. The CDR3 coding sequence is TGCAGTGTCGAGACTAGCGGGAGGTACAATGAGCAGTTCTTC.

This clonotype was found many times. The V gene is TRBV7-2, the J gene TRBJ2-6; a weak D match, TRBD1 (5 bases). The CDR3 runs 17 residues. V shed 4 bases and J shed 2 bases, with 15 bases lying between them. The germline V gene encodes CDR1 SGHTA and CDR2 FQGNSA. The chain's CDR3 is CASSSGQGWPGANVLTF. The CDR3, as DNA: TGTGCCAGCAGCTCTGGCCAGGGCTGGCCTGGGGCCAACGTCCTGACTTTC.

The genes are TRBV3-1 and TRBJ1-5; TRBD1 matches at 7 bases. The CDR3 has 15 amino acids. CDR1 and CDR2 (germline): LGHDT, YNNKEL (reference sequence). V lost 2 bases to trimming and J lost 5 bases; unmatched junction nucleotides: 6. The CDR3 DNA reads TGTGCCAGCAGCCAATCCGACAGGGAACATCAGCCCCAGCATTTT. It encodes CASSQSDREHQPQHF. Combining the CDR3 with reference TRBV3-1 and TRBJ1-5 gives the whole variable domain DTAVSQTPKYLVTQMGNDKSIKCEQNLGHDTMYWYKQDSKKFLKIMFSYNNKELIINETVPNRFSPKSPDKAHLNLHINSLELGDSAVYFCASSQSDREHQPQHFGDGTRLSIL.

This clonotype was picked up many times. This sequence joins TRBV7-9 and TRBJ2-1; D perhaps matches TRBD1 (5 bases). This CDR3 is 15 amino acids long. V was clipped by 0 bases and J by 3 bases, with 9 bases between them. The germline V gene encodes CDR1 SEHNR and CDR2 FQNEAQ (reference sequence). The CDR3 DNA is TGTGCCAGCAGCTTAGCTCAGGGAAGCTACAATGAGCAGTTCTTC. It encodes CASSLAQGSYNEQFF.

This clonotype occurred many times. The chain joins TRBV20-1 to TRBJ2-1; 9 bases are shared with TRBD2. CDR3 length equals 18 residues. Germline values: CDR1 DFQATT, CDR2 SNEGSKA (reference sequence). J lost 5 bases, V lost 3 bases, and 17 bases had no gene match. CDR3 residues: CSASGLSGRSSSDNEQFF. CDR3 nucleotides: TGCAGTGCTAGTGGTTTGAGCGGGAGGTCCAGCAGCGACAATGAGCAGTTCTTC.

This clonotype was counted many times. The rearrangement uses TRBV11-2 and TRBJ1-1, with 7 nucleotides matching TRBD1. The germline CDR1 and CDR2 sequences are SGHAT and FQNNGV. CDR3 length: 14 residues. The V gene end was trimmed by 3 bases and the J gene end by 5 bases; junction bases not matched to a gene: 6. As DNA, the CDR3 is TGTGCCAGCAGCTTCGGCAGGGGGTTGACTGAAGCTTTCTTT. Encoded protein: CASSFGRGLTEAFF.

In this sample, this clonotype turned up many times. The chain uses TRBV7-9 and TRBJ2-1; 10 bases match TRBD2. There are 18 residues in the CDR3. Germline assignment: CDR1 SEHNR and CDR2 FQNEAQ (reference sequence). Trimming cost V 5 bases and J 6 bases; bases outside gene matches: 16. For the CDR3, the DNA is TGTGCCAGCAGCCCTAGGGTGTCTAGCGGGGGCTTTCGCAATGAGCAGTTCTTC. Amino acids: CASSPRVSSGGFRNEQFF. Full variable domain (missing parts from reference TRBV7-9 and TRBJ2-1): DTGVSQNPRHKITKRGQNVTFRCDPISEHNRLYWYRQTLGQGPEFLTYFQNEAQLEKSRLLSDRFSAERPKGSFSTLEIQRTEQGDSAMYLCASSPRVSSGGFRNEQFFGPGTRLTVL.

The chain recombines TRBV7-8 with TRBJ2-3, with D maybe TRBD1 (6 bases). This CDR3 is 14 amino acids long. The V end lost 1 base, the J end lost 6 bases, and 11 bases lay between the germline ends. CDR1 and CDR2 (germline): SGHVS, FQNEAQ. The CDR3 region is CASSLGTETDTQYF. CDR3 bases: TGTGCCAGCAGCTTAGGGACAGAAACCGATACGCAGTATTTT.

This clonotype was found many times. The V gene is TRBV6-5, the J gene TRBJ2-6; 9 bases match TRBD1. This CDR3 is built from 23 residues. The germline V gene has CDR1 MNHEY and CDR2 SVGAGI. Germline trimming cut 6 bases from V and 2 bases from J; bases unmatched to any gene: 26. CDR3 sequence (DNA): TGTGCCAGCAGCAATTCCCGGGACAGGGTCGTCCTCTATCTATTTACTGGGGCCAACGTCCTGACTTTC. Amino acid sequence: CASSNSRDRVVLYLFTGANVLTF.

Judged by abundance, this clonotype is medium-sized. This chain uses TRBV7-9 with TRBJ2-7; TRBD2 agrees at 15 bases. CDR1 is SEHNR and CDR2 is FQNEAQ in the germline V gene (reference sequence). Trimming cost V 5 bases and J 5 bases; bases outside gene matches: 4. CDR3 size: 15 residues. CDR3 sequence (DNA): TGTGCCAGCAGCCATCGGACTAGCGGGAGGGACGAGCAGTACTTC. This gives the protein CASSHRTSGRDEQYF.

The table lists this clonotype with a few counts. In nucleotides, the CDR3 is TGCAGCGCGGGGACTTTCGGGGACACCATATATTTT. Protein sequence: CSAGTFGDTIYF. This rearrangement joins TRBV29-1 to TRBJ1-3; the D gene is possibly TRBD1 (5 bases). V lost 7 bases and J 8 bases, leaving 15 bases between the germline ends. Germline V gives CDR1 SQVTM, CDR2 ANQGSEA. The CDR3 runs to 12 residues. The full variable domain, its missing parts supplied by reference TRBV29-1 and TRBJ1-3, is SAVISQKPSRDICQRGTSLTIQCQVDSQVTMMFWYRQQPGQSLTLIATANQGSEATYESGFVIDKFPISRPNLTFSTLTVSNMSPEDSSIYLCSAGTFGDTIYFGEGSWLTVV.

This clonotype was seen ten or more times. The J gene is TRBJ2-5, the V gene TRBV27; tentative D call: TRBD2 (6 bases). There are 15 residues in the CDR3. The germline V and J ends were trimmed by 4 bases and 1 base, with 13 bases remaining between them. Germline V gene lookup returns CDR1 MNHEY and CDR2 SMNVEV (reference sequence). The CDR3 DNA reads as TGTGCCAGCAGTTCCTATAGCGGACCCCAAGAGACCCAGTACTTC. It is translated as CASSSYSGPQETQYF.

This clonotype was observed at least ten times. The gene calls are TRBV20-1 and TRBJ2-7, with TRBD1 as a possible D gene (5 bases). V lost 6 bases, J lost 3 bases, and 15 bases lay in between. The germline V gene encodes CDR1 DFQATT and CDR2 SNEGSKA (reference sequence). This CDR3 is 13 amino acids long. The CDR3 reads CSAQEGVVYEQYF. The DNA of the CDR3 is TGCAGTGCCCAAGAAGGGGTGGTCTACGAGCAGTACTTC.

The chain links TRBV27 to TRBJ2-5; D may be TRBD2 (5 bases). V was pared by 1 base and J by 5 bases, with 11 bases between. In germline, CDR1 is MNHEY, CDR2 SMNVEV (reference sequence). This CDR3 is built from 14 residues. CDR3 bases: TGTGCCAGCAGTTTATGGGGAGAACAGGAGACCCAGTACTTC. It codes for CASSLWGEQETQYF.

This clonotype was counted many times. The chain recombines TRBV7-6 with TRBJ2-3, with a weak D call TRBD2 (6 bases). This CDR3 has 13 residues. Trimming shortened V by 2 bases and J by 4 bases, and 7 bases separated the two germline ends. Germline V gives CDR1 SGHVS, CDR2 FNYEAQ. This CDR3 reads CASSLSGADTQYF. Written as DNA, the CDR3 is TGTGCCAGCAGCTTATCGGGAGCAGATACGCAGTATTTT.

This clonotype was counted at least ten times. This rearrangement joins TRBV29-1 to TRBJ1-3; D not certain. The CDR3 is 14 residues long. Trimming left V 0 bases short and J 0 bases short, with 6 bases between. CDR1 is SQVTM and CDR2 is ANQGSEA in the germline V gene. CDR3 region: CSVEDNNSGNTIYF. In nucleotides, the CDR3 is TGCAGCGTTGAAGACAATAACTCTGGAAACACCATATATTTT. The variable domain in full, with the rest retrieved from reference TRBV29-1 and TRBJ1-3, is SAVISQKPSRDICQRGTSLTIQCQVDSQVTMMFWYRQQPGQSLTLIATANQGSEATYESGFVIDKFPISRPNLTFSTLTVSNMSPEDSSIYLCSVEDNNSGNTIYFGEGSWLTVV.

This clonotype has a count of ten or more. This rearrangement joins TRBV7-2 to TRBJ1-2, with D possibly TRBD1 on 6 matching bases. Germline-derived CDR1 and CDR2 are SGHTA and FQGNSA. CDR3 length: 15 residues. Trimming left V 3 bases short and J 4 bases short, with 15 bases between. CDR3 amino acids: CASSFAGGVVYGYTF. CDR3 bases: TGTGCCAGCAGCTTTGCCGGGGGCGTAGTCTATGGCTACACCTTC.